This T cell receptor beta chain was identified during a study of blood T cell repertoires in COVID-19. As for the study in general: The United States, Italy and Spain were the sources of the acute and convalescent COVID-19 samples. The cDNA or gDNA used as material had been derived from T cells, B-cell-depleted T cells, or PBMCs.

Seattle enrolled patients during active infection and tracked them longitudinally. In the original analysis: Estimates of nucleated cell counts were drawn from the amplification of reference gene primers. Clones were read by immunoSEQ multiplex PCR, and TCRdb kept only the in-frame ones, dropping some. The V and J calls and clone size are taken from that table; D and trimming were inferred from the DNA. The sample records 200,000 to 250,000 clones, approximately 80% being singletons. The TCR originated in an elderly woman with COVID-19, enrolled during active disease. The sample taken for sequencing was peripheral blood.

The CDR3 protein is CASSEDRVHGTQYF. The CDR3 DNA follows: TGTGCCAGCAGTGAGGACAGGGTGCATGGTACGCAGTATTTT. The chain joins TRBV6-1 to TRBJ2-3, with 8 positions matching TRBD1. CDR1 and CDR2 from the germline V gene are MNHNS and SASEGT. The CDR3 totals 14 residues. V shed 3 bases, J shed 8 bases, and the junction held 7 bases outside the gene matches.